These 12 T cell receptor beta chains share one sample of origin, sequenced in a study of CD8+ T cells in alopecia areata. Following RNA extraction, reverse transcription yielded cDNA that acted as the sequencing template. Produced via immunoSEQ multiplex PCR; TCRdb's table is partial and in-frame only. The sample contains 150,000 to 200,000 clones, about 60% of which appear only once. Sequencing was performed on CD4+ T cells sorted from blood, taken at week 0. The receptors were gathered from a human donor with alopecia areata.

The chain has TRBV29-1 and TRBJ2-3; D remains unclear. The CDR3 totals 11 residues. V lost 6 bases and J lost 2, with 6 bases in between. Germline CDR1 and CDR2: SQVTM and ANQGSEA. CDR3 nucleotides: TGCAGCGTGACGATCACAGATACGCAGTATTTT. Translated, it gives CSVTITDTQYF.

At least ten counts were recorded for this clone. One end of the junction fails to match germline, which may point to a read error. The same CDR3 can be traced to other DNA sequences in this sample. The chain joins TRBV15 to TRBJ1-1, with TRBD1 identical over 12 bases. The CDR3 has 16 amino acids. Germline assignment: CDR1 LNHNV and CDR2 YYDKDF (reference sequence). CDR3 DNA: TGTGCCACCACCAGAGGGGACAGGGGGCGTAAGTCTGAAGCTTTCTTT. It specifies CATTRGDRGRKSEAFF.

This chain joins TRBV10-3 and TRBJ2-5; TRBD1 or TRBD2 may be the D gene (5 bases each). Germline V gene data show CDR1 as ENHRY and CDR2 as SYGVKD. The CDR3 spans 15 residues. V lost 0 bases, J lost 3 bases, and 11 bases lay in between. Here the CDR3 DNA reads TGTGCCATCAGTGAGTCCGGTGGGGGAAAAGAGACCCAGTACTTC. This codes for CAISESGGGKETQYF.

The chain employs TRBV5-1 and TRBJ1-1; 8 bases map to TRBD1. Losses at the gene ends were 4 bases for V and 0 bases for J; bases not matched to a gene: 8. This CDR3 spans 16 amino acids. The germline V gene has CDR1 SGHRS and CDR2 YFSETQ. CDR3 in amino acids: CASSSGWTGLNTEAFF. As DNA, the CDR3 is TGCGCCAGCAGCAGCGGATGGACAGGGCTGAACACTGAAGCTTTCTTT. Full variable domain (remainder filled in from reference TRBV5-1 and TRBJ1-1): KAGVTQTPRYLIKTRGQQVTLSCSPISGHRSVSWYQQTPGQGLQFLFEYFSETQRNKGNFPGRFSGRQFSNSRSEMNVSTLELGDSALYLCASSSGWTGLNTEAFFGQGTRLTVV.

This chain uses TRBV4-2 with TRBJ2-5; tentatively, D is TRBD1 (5 bases). The J call may be mistaken, given a closer DNA end match to TRBJ2-7. CDR1 and CDR2 (germline): LGHNA, YNFKEQ. CDR3 length: 14 residues. Here the CDR3 reads CASSQASGSYEQYF. The CDR3 DNA reads TGTGCCAGCAGCCAAGCGTCAGGGTCCTACGAGCAGTACTTC.

CDR3 residues: CASSDIQGQETQYF. CDR3 nucleotides: TGCGCCAGCAGCGATATCCAGGGTCAAGAGACCCAGTACTTC. The genes are TRBV5-1 and TRBJ2-5; perhaps TRBD1 as D (5 bases). The CDR3 spans 14 residues. V was trimmed by 4 bases and J by 2 bases, leaving 12 bases between them. The germline CDR1 and CDR2 sequences are SGHRS and YFSETQ.

This rearrangement joins TRBV7-6 to TRBJ2-5; D is undetermined. V shed 1 base and J shed 1 base, with 7 bases lying between them. The CDR3 contains 14 residues. Germline CDR1 reads SGHVS; CDR2 reads FNYEAQ. The CDR3 nucleotides are TGTGCCAGCAGCTTAGTGGGTGCCCAAGAGACCCAGTACTTC. Translated, it gives CASSLVGAQETQYF.

The table lists this clone with a few counts. The rearrangement joins TRBV7-8 to TRBJ2-7; D is possibly TRBD1 (6 bases). Trimming removed 1 base from V and 4 bases from J, with 14 bases in between. CDR3 length equals 15 residues. Germline lookup yields CDR1 SGHVS and CDR2 FQNEAQ. The CDR3 sequence: CASSLVRDISYEQYF. Here the CDR3 DNA reads TGTGCCAGCAGCTTAGTTCGGGACATCTCATACGAGCAGTACTTC.

This clone has a single count. The chain employs TRBV30 and TRBJ1-5; D possibly corresponds to TRBD1 (5 bases). CDR1 and CDR2 from the germline V gene are GTSNPN and SVGIG (reference sequence). The CDR3 covers 13 residues. The V end lost 4 bases, the J end lost 7 bases, and 14 bases lay between the germline ends. The CDR3 is CAWNMGVGQPQHF. Written as DNA, the CDR3 is TGTGCCTGGAACATGGGGGTTGGGCAGCCCCAGCATTTT.

The gene calls are TRBV7-9 and TRBJ2-7; D is unclear. The CDR3 has 11 residues. Per germline, CDR1 SEHNR and CDR2 FQNEAQ (reference sequence). The V end was cut by 3 bases, the J end by 2 bases, with 2 bases between. For the CDR3, the DNA is TGTGCCAGCAGCTTCGCCTACGAGCAGTACTTC. As protein: CASSFAYEQYF.

This chain joins TRBV28 and TRBJ1-1; D gene unclear. The CDR3 covers 14 residues. Looked up from germline, CDR1 is MDHEN and CDR2 is SYDVKM. Trimming pared 2 bases from V and 2 bases from J, leaving 9 bases between. The CDR3: CASSLPASNTEAFF. The CDR3 coding sequence is TGTGCCAGCAGTTTACCGGCCAGCAACACTGAAGCTTTCTTT.

The genes are TRBV2 and TRBJ2-5; D call uncertain. There are 14 residues in the CDR3. The V end was cut by 6 bases, the J end by 5 bases, with 16 bases between. CDR1 and CDR2 (germline): SNHLY, FYNNEI. CDR3 in DNA: TGTGCCAGCAGAGATACCGTCCTCAGGGAGACCCAGTACTTC. Translating gives CASRDTVLRETQYF.